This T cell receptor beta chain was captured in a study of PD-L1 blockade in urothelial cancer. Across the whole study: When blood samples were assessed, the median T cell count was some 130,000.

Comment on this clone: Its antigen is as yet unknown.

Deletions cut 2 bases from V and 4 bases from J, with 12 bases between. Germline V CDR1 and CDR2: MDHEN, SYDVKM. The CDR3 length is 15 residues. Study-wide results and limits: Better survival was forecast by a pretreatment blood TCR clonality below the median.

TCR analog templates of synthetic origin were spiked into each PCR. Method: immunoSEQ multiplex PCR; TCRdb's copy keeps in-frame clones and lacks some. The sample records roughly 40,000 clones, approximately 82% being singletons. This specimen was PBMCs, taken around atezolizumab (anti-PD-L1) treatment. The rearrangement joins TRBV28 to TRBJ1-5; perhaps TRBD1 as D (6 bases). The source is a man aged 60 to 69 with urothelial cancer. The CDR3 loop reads CASSLGGARNQPQHF. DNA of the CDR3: TGTGCCAGCAGTTTAGGGGGGGCTAGGAATCAGCCCCAGCATTTT.